Each of the 10 T cell receptor beta chains below was sequenced from the same sample in a study of T cell repertoires in cytomegalovirus infection. In TCRdb, the reads were re-called with MiXCR into one record per CDR3 protein. Among about 220,000 distinct CDR3 sequences listed, 35% to 40% were seen once. For these TCRs, the target antigens are not known. Sequencing used CD8+ T cells from cultured PBMCs, obtained from culture after CMV antigen stimulation. The receptors were gathered from a human donor in good health (CMV status not recorded). Some clones in this sample may be carry-over from other donors' samples.

This clonotype was counted a single time. The chain is built from TRBV15 and TRBJ2-1, with D unclear. V lost 8 bases and J 4 bases, leaving 6 bases between the germline ends. From germline, CDR1 is LNHNV and CDR2 YYDKDF (reference sequence). The length of the CDR3 is 11 residues. The CDR3 region has the DNA TGTGCCACCGCTGAGTACAATGAGCAGTTCTTC. It codes for CATAEYNEQFF.

J is TRBJ1-5 and V is TRBV27, with D uncertain. The CDR3 has 15 residues. Germline CDR1 and CDR2: MNHEY and SMNVEV (reference sequence). Trimming cost V 5 bases and J 2 bases, with 13 bases left between them. The CDR3 nucleotides read TGTGCCAGCAGTCCCAGTCGGTTGGGCAATCAGCCCCAGCATTTT. Encoded protein: CASSPSRLGNQPQHF.

The chain recombines TRBV10-3 with TRBJ1-2; D remains ambiguous. This CDR3 has 14 residues. Trimming took 6 bases from V and 6 from J, leaving 17 bases between them. In germline, CDR1 is ENHRY, CDR2 SYGVKD. CDR3 DNA: TGTGCCATCAGGGTGTTGAGGGAAGGGCATGGCTACACCTTC. Its protein product is CAIRVLREGHGYTF.

This clonotype was counted a few times. The chain couples TRBV7-6 to TRBJ2-2, with TRBD2 matching over 13 bases. Unmatched junction bases numbered 6, after V lost 4 bases and J lost 4 bases. In germline, CDR1 is SGHVS, CDR2 FNYEAQ. This CDR3 contains 17 residues. The CDR3 DNA reads TGTGCCAGCAGCTCGACTAGCGGGGGGCGGAGCACCGGGGAGCTGTTTTTT. The encoded protein is CASSSTSGGRSTGELFF.

This chain uses TRBV27 with TRBJ1-1; D is ambiguous. Germline CDR1 is MNHEY and CDR2 is SMNVEV (reference sequence). V dropped 2 bases and J dropped 1 base, with 8 bases sitting between them. The CDR3 is 14 amino acids. In DNA, the CDR3 is TGTGCCAGCAGTTTAGCAGATACGAACACTGAAGCTTTCTTT. Its protein product is CASSLADTNTEAFF.

The chain links TRBV9 to TRBJ2-5, with TRBD2 identical over 11 bases. The germline gives CDR1 SGDLS, CDR2 YYNGEE. The CDR3 length is 14 residues. V dropped 3 bases and J dropped 5; count of bases not matched to a gene: 3. The CDR3 is CASSASGGHETQYF. The CDR3 nucleotides read TGTGCCAGCAGCGCTAGCGGGGGGCACGAGACCCAGTACTTC.

This chain connects TRBV6-1 to TRBJ1-4; D is unclear. CDR3 length: 15 amino acids. The V and J ends lost 5 bases and 8 bases respectively, with 18 bases between them. Germline V gene sequence: CDR1 MNHNS, CDR2 SASEGT. CDR3 bases: TGTGCCAGCAGTACGGCCCAGGAGGGATACGAAAAACTGTTTTTT. It encodes CASSTAQEGYEKLFF.

The V and J genes are TRBV7-4 and TRBJ1-1; D is uncertain. Germline CDR1 and CDR2: SGHVT and SQSDAQ. V gave up 1 base and J gave up 4 bases, with 13 bases separating them. The CDR3 is made up of 15 amino acids. The CDR3 DNA sequence: TGTGCCAGCAGCTTAGATCGGGTTACGGGCACTGAAGCTTTCTTT. Translated, it gives CASSLDRVTGTEAFF.

The V and J genes are TRBV5-4 and TRBJ2-7, with D perhaps TRBD1 (6 bases). The V end lost 3 bases, the J end lost 5 bases, and 9 bases lay between the germline ends. The germline CDR1 and CDR2 sequences are SGHNT and YYREEE (reference sequence). The CDR3 spans 12 residues. The CDR3 bases are TGTGCCAGCAGCTCACGACAGGACGAGCAGTACTTC. Its translation is CASSSRQDEQYF.

CDR3 sequence (DNA): TGTGCCAGCAGTTTATCGGCGGGGGGGCTAGGCATTCAGTACTTC. This encodes CASSLSAGGLGIQYF. The V gene is TRBV27, the J gene TRBJ2-4; 9 nucleotides agree with TRBD2. Germline V gene sequence: CDR1 MNHEY, CDR2 SMNVEV (reference sequence). This CDR3 is built from 15 residues. J was trimmed by 9 bases and V by 0 bases; bases with no gene match: 6.